Listed here are 24 T cell receptor beta chains from one sample, sequenced in a study of blood T cells in healthy people across ages. Sample-barcoded 5' priming and a J-beta primer mix drove a second PCR of about 6 to 12 cycles. TCRdb recomputed calls from the 5' RACE reads with MiXCR, one row per CDR3 protein. The sample comprises 1,800,000 or so distinct CDR3 sequences, around 40% of which are singletons, and roughly 24% rests with the top ten. Sequencing used blood. The source is a human donor in good health.

The chain joins TRBV12-3 or TRBV12-4 to TRBJ2-4; TRBD2 agrees at 8 bases. The J call could be wrong; TRBJ2-5 is a better fit for the DNA end. CDR3 length equals 15 residues. In nucleotides, the CDR3 is TGTGCCAGCAGTACCGCGGGGGGTTATTCAGAGACCCAGTACTTC. It translates to CASSTAGGYSETQYF.

The chain joins TRBV6-6 to TRBJ1-2; D call uncertain. Trimming cost V 6 bases and J 4 bases, with 15 bases left between them. The CDR3 contains 14 residues. Germline assignment: CDR1 MNHNY and CDR2 SVGAGI (reference sequence). Here the CDR3 DNA reads TGTGCCAGCAGCTCCGGGTCGGTGGTCTATGGCTACACCTTC. Its translation is CASSSGSVVYGYTF.

This clonotype was observed a handful of times. The gene calls are TRBV20-1 and TRBJ2-1; 8 bases map to TRBD1. CDR3 length: 15 residues. The junction had 11 bases not matched to a gene; V was cut back by 3 bases and J by 7 bases. Germline V gene sequence: CDR1 DFQATT, CDR2 SNEGSKA (reference sequence). The CDR3 sequence: CSASYNRGVPNEQFF. CDR3 sequence (DNA): TGCAGTGCTAGTTACAACAGGGGGGTACCGAATGAGCAGTTCTTC.

The table lists this clonotype with a few counts. The V call is TRBV4-1, the J call TRBJ1-5; no clear D. The CDR3 has 13 residues. The V and J ends lost 3 bases and 6 bases respectively, with 9 bases between them. Germline V gene data show CDR1 as MGHRA and CDR2 as YSYEKL. In DNA form, the CDR3 reads TGCGCCAGCAGCCAGGATACACGTCAGCCCCAGCATTTT. It yields the protein CASSQDTRQPQHF.

This clonotype occurred a few times. The chain uses TRBV12-3 or TRBV12-4 and TRBJ2-1, with 10 bases that match TRBD2. The junction had 9 bases not matched to a gene; V was cut back by 6 bases and J by 7 bases. CDR3 length: 15 residues. The CDR3 DNA is TGTGCCAGCAGCCCCTTAGCGGGGGGTTTTAATGAGCAGTTCTTC. This sequence encodes CASSPLAGGFNEQFF.

The V call is TRBV20-1, the J call TRBJ2-3; no clear D gene. The germline gives CDR1 DFQATT, CDR2 SNEGSKA (reference sequence). The CDR3 length is 13 residues. The germline V and J ends were trimmed by 3 bases and 5 bases, with 12 bases remaining between them. CDR3 amino acids: CSASPVGLDTQYF. CDR3 nucleotides: TGCAGTGCTAGCCCAGTAGGGTTAGATACGCAGTATTTT.

The rearrangement links TRBV7-2 to TRBJ1-2; 12 positions agree with TRBD1. J was trimmed by 4 bases and V by 2 bases; bases with no gene match: 8. The CDR3 extends over 17 amino acids. Germline assignment: CDR1 SGHTA and CDR2 FQGNSA. The CDR3 region is CASSLTGQGAGAYGYTF. CDR3 bases: TGTGCCAGCAGCTTAACGGGACAGGGGGCGGGGGCCTATGGCTACACCTTC.

The V and J genes are TRBV7-2 and TRBJ1-1; D perhaps matches TRBD1 (5 bases). Deletions cut 3 bases from V and 1 base from J, with 12 bases between. The CDR3 is 15 amino acids. The germline V gene has CDR1 SGHTA and CDR2 FQGNSA. The CDR3 loop reads CASSFGTSPNTEAFF. The CDR3 region has the DNA TGTGCCAGCAGCTTTGGGACGTCTCCGAACACTGAAGCTTTCTTT.

This clonotype was detected only a few times. Germline is not matched at one junction end, which may reflect a read error. This chain joins TRBV12-3 or TRBV12-4 and TRBJ1-6; D unclear. The CDR3 spans 15 residues. CDR3 region: CASSLLLRVGSPLHF. In nucleotides, the CDR3 is TGCGCCAGCAGTTTGCTGTTACGGGTCGGCTCACCCCTCCACTTT.

The chain recombines TRBV28 with TRBJ2-3, with 10 bases matching TRBD2. Germline values: CDR1 MDHEN, CDR2 SYDVKM. The CDR3 length is 18 residues. V was clipped by 7 bases and J by 6 bases; unmatched bases: 19. Here the CDR3 DNA reads TGTGCCAGCATCCGACTTCTCAATAGCGGGGGGACCGGGGATACGCAGTATTTT. It encodes CASIRLLNSGGTGDTQYF.

The gene calls are TRBV4-1 and TRBJ2-7; 7 bases are a match to TRBD1. This CDR3 has 15 amino acids. The germline V gene has CDR1 MGHRA and CDR2 YSYEKL. Trimming at V came to 0 bases and at J to 10 bases, leaving 12 bases not matched to a gene. CDR3 nucleotide sequence: TGCGCCAGCAGCCAAGATCTGGGGGACAGTTTGAAACAGTACTTC. Encoded protein: CASSQDLGDSLKQYF.

This CDR3 is CATSRDLGARTQRETQYF. CDR3 nucleotide sequence: TGTGCCACCAGCAGAGATCTGGGGGCGAGAACCCAAAGAGAGACCCAGTACTTC. The chain joins TRBV15 to TRBJ2-7; tentatively, D is TRBD1 (6 bases). The better agreement between TRBJ2-5 and the DNA end casts doubt on the J call. This CDR3 is 18 amino acids long. Germline V lookup: CDR1 LNHNV, CDR2 YYDKDF (reference sequence).

There are many counts of this clonotype. The chain joins TRBV20-1 to TRBJ2-3, with unresolved D. CDR1 DFQATT and CDR2 SNEGSKA come from the germline V gene (reference sequence). Trimming cost V 3 bases and J 1 base, with 14 bases left between them. There are 15 residues in the CDR3. The CDR3 is CSARDQQRGTDTQYF. In nucleotides, the CDR3 is TGCAGTGCTAGGGACCAGCAACGAGGCACAGATACGCAGTATTTT.

The CDR3: CSPTPGEAYEQYF. CDR3 nucleotide sequence: TGCAGTCCCACGCCAGGGGAGGCCTACGAGCAGTACTTC. The chain recombines TRBV20-1 with TRBJ2-7; D possibly matches TRBD1 or TRBD2 (6 bases each). The CDR3 loop spans 13 amino acids. In germline, CDR1 is DFQATT, CDR2 SNEGSKA (reference sequence). Trimming cost V 8 bases and J 2 bases, with 16 bases left between them.

J is TRBJ2-7 and V is TRBV9; unclear D gene. V shed 0 bases and J shed 5 bases, with 12 bases lying between them. Germline assignment: CDR1 SGDLS and CDR2 YYNGEE. The CDR3 is 14 amino acids. The DNA of the CDR3 is TGTGCCAGCAGCGTAGGTTCCCAGGACCACGAGCAGTACTTC. Its translation: CASSVGSQDHEQYF. Based on the CDR3 plus reference TRBV9 and TRBJ2-7, the full variable domain is DSGVTQTPKHLITATGQRVTLRCSPRSGDLSVYWYQQSLDQGLQFLIQYYNGEERAKGNILERFSAQQFPDLHSELNLSSLELGDSALYFCASSVGSQDHEQYFGPGTRLTVT.

The chain employs TRBV20-1 and TRBJ2-7, with D tentatively TRBD2 (6 bases). The CDR3 sequence is 14 residues long. Looked up from germline, CDR1 is DFQATT and CDR2 is SNEGSKA (reference sequence). Trimming left V 1 base short and J 6 bases short, with 16 bases between. The CDR3 region is CSARAELARLEQYF. The CDR3 coding sequence is TGCAGTGCTAGAGCGGAGCTAGCGAGGCTCGAGCAGTACTTC.

This clonotype was observed a few times. The chain combines TRBV12-3 or TRBV12-4 with TRBJ2-1; 7 positions agree with TRBD1. The CDR3 has 14 residues. Trimming cost V 6 bases and J 8 bases; bases outside gene matches: 10. CDR3 bases: TGTGCCAGCAGCCTGGGACAGAGCTTTGATGAGCAGTTCTTC. As protein: CASSLGQSFDEQFF.

The chain links TRBV4-3 to TRBJ2-1; 9 positions agree with TRBD2. The length of the CDR3 is 13 residues. V shed 5 bases and J 10 bases; nucleotides not matched to a gene: 6. Germline CDR1 is LGHNA and CDR2 is YSLEER. DNA of the CDR3: TGCGCCAGCAGCGAGCGGGGGGCAGGCGAGCAGTTCTTC. Translation: CASSERGAGEQFF.

This clonotype turned up a few times. This chain joins TRBV4-2 and TRBJ1-4; tentative D call: TRBD1 (5 bases). There are 17 residues in the CDR3. Trimming removed 0 bases at V and 7 bases at J, with 18 bases between. Germline V gene sequence: CDR1 LGHNA, CDR2 YNFKEQ. As DNA, the CDR3 is TGTGCCAGCAGCCAAGATGGCACAGGTTTTGGGGGTGAAAAACTGTTTTTT. Translated: CASSQDGTGFGGEKLFF.

The rearrangement joins TRBV5-5 to TRBJ2-2, with unresolved D. V was trimmed by 5 bases and J by 4 bases, leaving 9 bases between them. Germline lookup yields CDR1 SGHKS and CDR2 YYEKEE (reference sequence). The CDR3 sequence is 13 residues long. The CDR3 loop reads CASRRYTTGELFF. DNA of the CDR3: TGTGCCAGCAGACGGTACACCACCGGGGAGCTGTTTTTT.

About this clonotype itself: Here the CDR3 omits its conserved ending phenylalanine or tryptophan, so a read error is the likely source. This sequence joins TRBV7-3 and TRBJ1-2; 7 bases match TRBD1. This CDR3 spans 15 amino acids. V trimming: 5 bases; J trimming: 7 bases; junction bases outside the gene matches: 13. Germline assignment: CDR1 SGHTA and CDR2 FQGTGA. CDR3 amino acids: CASSPRQGGIGGYTI. CDR3 DNA sequence: TGTGCCAGCAGCCCTCGACAGGGAGGCATTGGTGGCTACACCATC.

V gene TRBV12-3 or TRBV12-4 combines with J gene TRBJ2-1; D might be TRBD1 (5 bases). Trimming stripped 2 bases from V and 6 bases from J, with 14 bases between. CDR3 length equals 15 residues. The CDR3 is CASSLYPGKTNEQFF. Here the CDR3 DNA reads TGTGCCAGCAGTTTATACCCAGGGAAGACCAATGAGCAGTTCTTC.

V and J are TRBV6-5 and TRBJ1-2, with TRBD1 matching over 8 bases. CDR1 is MNHEY, CDR2 SVGAGI, per germline. The J segment lost 8 bases and the V segment lost 5 bases, leaving 4 bases of the junction unmatched. CDR3 length: 12 amino acids. The chain's CDR3 is CASSQRQGGYTF. CDR3 sequence (DNA): TGTGCCAGCAGTCAGCGACAGGGGGGCTACACCTTC.

This clonotype was observed a few times. V gene TRBV4-3 combines with J gene TRBJ2-4; the match to TRBD2 covers 10 bases. This CDR3 is built from 15 residues. Trimming cost V 3 bases and J 4 bases; bases outside gene matches: 3. Germline V gene data show CDR1 as LGHNA and CDR2 as YSLEER. CDR3 sequence: CASSQRLAGKNIQYF. The CDR3 coding sequence is TGCGCCAGCAGCCAGCGACTAGCGGGTAAAAACATTCAGTACTTC.